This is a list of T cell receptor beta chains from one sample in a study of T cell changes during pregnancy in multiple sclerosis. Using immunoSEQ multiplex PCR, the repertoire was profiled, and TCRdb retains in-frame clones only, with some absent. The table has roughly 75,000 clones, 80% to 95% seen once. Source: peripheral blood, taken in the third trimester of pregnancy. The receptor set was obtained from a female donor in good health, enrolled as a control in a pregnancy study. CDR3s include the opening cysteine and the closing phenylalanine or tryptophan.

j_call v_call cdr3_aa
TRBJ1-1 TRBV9 CASSASRLGGDTEAFF
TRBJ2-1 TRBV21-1 CASSNGSGVAYNEQFF
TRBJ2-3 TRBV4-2 CASSQDLRRGARGDTQYF
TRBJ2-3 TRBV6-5 CASSLWRGGRDTQYF
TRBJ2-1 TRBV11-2 CASAWGSGSSYNEQFF
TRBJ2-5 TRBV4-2 CASSETGTGEKTQYF
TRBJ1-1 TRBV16 CASSRTQGTEAFF
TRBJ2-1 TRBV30 CAWSGARLAGKSSYNEQFF
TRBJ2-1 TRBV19 CASSQAGTGNNEQFF
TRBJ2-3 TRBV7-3 CASSWGGLAGTSTDTQYF
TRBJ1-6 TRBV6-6 CASSSRQGVSPLHF
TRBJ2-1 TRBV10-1 CASSVGGSSYNEQFF
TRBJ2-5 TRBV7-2 CASSLFRALRETQYF
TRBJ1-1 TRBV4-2 CASSQGGSTRGLNTEAFF
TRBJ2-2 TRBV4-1 CASRRASGSWVTGELFF
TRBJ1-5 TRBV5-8 CASSWGTGIGQPQHF
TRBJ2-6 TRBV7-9 CASSSYNRVGGANVLTF
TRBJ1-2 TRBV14 CASSQLGSGYGYTF
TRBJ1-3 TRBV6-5 CASSQTGNTIYF
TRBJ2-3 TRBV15 CATSQSRQDGTQYF
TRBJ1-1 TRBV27 CASSFIWGPNTEAFF
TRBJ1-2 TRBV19 CASSTLTQAGDRGYTF
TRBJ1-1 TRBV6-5 CASRGLGENTEAFF
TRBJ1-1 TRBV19 CATRLDRLRPEAFF
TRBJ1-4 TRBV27 CASSPDRVREKLFF
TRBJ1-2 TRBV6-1 CASTSGGTANYGYTF
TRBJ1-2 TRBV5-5 CASNPRQAVGLSYTF
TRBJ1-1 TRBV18 CASSPGDTEAFF
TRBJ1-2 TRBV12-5 CASGHPDRVYGYTF
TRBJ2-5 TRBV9 CASSGYDRGWGETQYF
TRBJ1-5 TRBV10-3 CAVGQGNQPQHF
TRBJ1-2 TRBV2 CASILQGPNYGYTF
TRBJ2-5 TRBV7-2 CASSSSPAGGRETQYF
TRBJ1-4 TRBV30 CAWSVRGGRTEKLFF
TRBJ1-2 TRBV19 CASRDSGLTNYGYTF
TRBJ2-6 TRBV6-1 CASSRGGANVLTF
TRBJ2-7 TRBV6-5 CASSLLLRPGYEQYF